The 5 T cell receptor beta chains listed next were all sequenced from one sample in a study of identical twins. A single record per CDR3 protein comes from TCRdb applying MiXCR to the 5' RACE reads. Here the sample spans approximately 210,000 distinct CDR3 sequences, 15% being singletons. The same specimen was also included in a second study, on T cells expressing NK-cell markers.

The sequenced material came from CD8+ T cells sorted from blood. These receptors were taken from a woman under 30 in good health.

This clonotype was seen a few times. This chain links TRBV29-1 with TRBJ2-1; no clear D. Germline CDR1 reads SQVTM; CDR2 reads ANQGSEA. The length of the CDR3 is 13 residues. The V end was cut by 5 bases, the J end by 0 bases, with 8 bases between. CDR3 nucleotides: TGCAGCGTTCTTCCTCCCTCCTACAATGAGCAGTTCTTC. The encoded protein is CSVLPPSYNEQFF.

The V and J genes are TRBV5-1 and TRBJ1-2, with 7 bases identical to TRBD1. This CDR3 spans 19 amino acids. CDR1 and CDR2 from the germline V gene are SGHRS and YFSETQ. Trimming took 0 bases from V and 1 from J; bases not matched to a gene: 15. The CDR3 DNA is TGCGCCAGCAGCTTGGCAGGACAGGCCTTCCCATCGGGTAACTATGGCTACACCTTC. Amino acid sequence: CASSLAGQAFPSGNYGYTF.

The chain has TRBV7-2 and TRBJ2-1, with D possibly matching TRBD1 (5 bases). The ends were cut back, 5 bases at V and 4 bases at J, with 12 bases in the middle. Germline values: CDR1 SGHTA, CDR2 FQGNSA. The CDR3 is 14 amino acids. The CDR3 DNA reads TGTGCCAGCAGCCATGGGGCAGTGTACAATGAGCAGTTCTTC. This sequence encodes CASSHGAVYNEQFF.

V gene TRBV12-3 or TRBV12-4 combines with J gene TRBJ2-7, with D unclear. Trimming shortened V by 3 bases and J by 4 bases, and 13 bases separated the two germline ends. This CDR3 is built from 14 residues. The chain's CDR3 is CASSFWGNGYEQYF. CDR3 coding DNA: TGTGCCAGCAGTTTTTGGGGAAATGGGTACGAGCAGTACTTC.

The CDR3 spells CASSQGRGTDTQYF. CDR3 nucleotide sequence: TGTGCCAGCAGCCAAGGGCGGGGCACAGATACGCAGTATTTT. J is TRBJ2-3 and V is TRBV4-2; weak D call: TRBD2 (5 bases). CDR1 and CDR2 (germline): LGHNA, YNFKEQ. V was trimmed by 1 base and J by 1 base, leaving 6 bases between them. The CDR3 covers 14 residues.